These 25 T cell receptor beta chains were all obtained from the same sample, sequenced in a study of blood T cell repertoires in COVID-19 (dated by TCRdb to 2018 to 2021). The library was made by the immunoSEQ multiplex PCR assay. Drawn from immuneACCESS, this table holds only the in-frame rearrangements with V and J called that TCRdb kept. Clones are partly lost; checked studies trace under half to an unresolved V gene and leave the rest unexplained. For this sample there are roughly 150,000 clones; roughly 86% appear just once. Around 2.7% of the sample comes from the top ten. The sequenced sample consisted of peripheral blood. These receptors were taken from an elderly woman with COVID-19, enrolled during active disease.

This chain links TRBV18 with TRBJ2-7; 8 bases agree with TRBD1. Trimming cost V 4 bases and J 5 bases; bases outside gene matches: 16. Germline values: CDR1 KGHSH, CDR2 LQKENI. This CDR3 is built from 17 residues. This CDR3 is CASSRLPQGAEYHEQYF. CDR3 nucleotides: TGTGCCAGCTCACGACTTCCCCAGGGGGCGGAGTACCACGAGCAGTACTTC. Full variable domain (rest looked up from reference TRBV18 and TRBJ2-7): NAGVMQNPRHLVRRRGQEARLRCSPMKGHSHVYWYRQLPEEGLKFMVYLQKENIIDESGMPKERFSAEFPKEGPSILRIQQVVRGDSAAYFCASSRLPQGAEYHEQYFGPGTRLTVT.

The J gene is TRBJ1-2, the V gene TRBV6-5; TRBD1 is a possible D gene (5 bases). V lost 7 bases and J lost 4, with 19 bases in between. The V gene's germline CDR1 is MNHEY and CDR2 SVGAGI. This CDR3 comprises 15 residues. CDR3 coding DNA: TGTGCCAGCACACCCTCTCGGCAGGGTACCTATGGCTACACCTTC. It is translated as CASTPSRQGTYGYTF.

The genes are TRBV4-3 and TRBJ1-5; perhaps TRBD1 as D (5 bases). V lost 0 bases and J lost 7, with 10 bases in between. This CDR3 comprises 14 residues. The germline CDR1 and CDR2 sequences are LGHNA and YSLEER. CDR3 coding DNA: TGCGCCAGCAGCCAAGATAGGGGTTCACAGCCCCAGCATTTT. It is translated as CASSQDRGSQPQHF.

The V gene is TRBV4-2, the J gene TRBJ2-5; 8 bases are a match to TRBD1. The CDR3 has 18 amino acids. Trimming at V came to 3 bases and at J to 2 bases, leaving 14 bases not matched to a gene. The germline V gene encodes CDR1 LGHNA and CDR2 YNFKEQ. The CDR3 sequence is CASSQIRQGFFGQETQYF. The CDR3 DNA reads as TGTGCCAGCAGCCAGATTAGACAGGGGTTCTTTGGGCAAGAGACCCAGTACTTC.

The V and J genes are TRBV18 and TRBJ2-7, with 8 nucleotides matching TRBD1. The CDR3 length is 15 residues. V lost 4 bases and J lost 5; bases outside the gene matches: 10. CDR1 and CDR2 (germline): KGHSH, LQKENI. CDR3 loop: CASSQTRGQGHEQYF. CDR3 DNA: TGTGCCAGCTCACAGACCCGTGGACAGGGCCACGAGCAGTACTTC. The full variable domain, its missing parts supplied by reference TRBV18 and TRBJ2-7, is NAGVMQNPRHLVRRRGQEARLRCSPMKGHSHVYWYRQLPEEGLKFMVYLQKENIIDESGMPKERFSAEFPKEGPSILRIQQVVRGDSAAYFCASSQTRGQGHEQYFGPGTRLTVT.

The CDR3 here is CASSLARQGDQPQHF. The CDR3 DNA reads TGTGCCAGCAGTCTAGCACGACAGGGGGACCAGCCCCAGCATTTT. V usage is TRBV6-5 and J usage is TRBJ1-5; TRBD1 agrees at 9 bases. Germline V gene sequence: CDR1 MNHEY, CDR2 SVGAGI. The CDR3 is 15 amino acids. The V and J ends lost 5 bases and 7 bases, in that order; junction bases with no gene match: 9.

The chain joins TRBV27 to TRBJ2-7, with 8 bases lining up with TRBD2. Germline V gene sequence: CDR1 MNHEY, CDR2 SMNVEV (reference sequence). The CDR3 is 18 amino acids. Trimming at V came to 5 bases and at J to 0 bases, leaving 15 bases not matched to a gene. CDR3 DNA sequence: TGTGCCAGCAGTCCCTTCCGGGGGGGTTCGAAATCCTCCTACGAGCAGTACTTC. It is translated as CASSPFRGGSKSSYEQYF.

This clone was recorded once. This chain links TRBV19 with TRBJ2-7; 7 bases are a match to TRBD2. The CDR3 has 15 residues. The V and J ends lost 7 bases and 7 bases, in that order; junction bases with no gene match: 16. CDR1 LNHDA and CDR2 SQIVND come from the germline V gene (reference sequence). The CDR3 region is CASTSHAGVSGEQYF. For the CDR3, the DNA is TGTGCCAGTACATCTCATGCGGGAGTGTCGGGTGAGCAGTACTTC.

The chain joins TRBV2 to TRBJ2-4; 12 bases line up with TRBD1. Germline CDR1 and CDR2: SNHLY and FYNNEI. Trimming took 6 bases from V and 7 from J; bases not matched to a gene: 7. The CDR3 has 15 residues. The CDR3 region has the DNA TGTGCCAGCAGCGGGACAGGGGGCATGGGGAACATTCAGTACTTC. Its translation is CASSGTGGMGNIQYF.

The rearrangement uses TRBV10-3 and TRBJ2-7; D remains ambiguous. The CDR3 runs to 17 residues. Germline V gives CDR1 ENHRY, CDR2 SYGVKD. V was clipped by 4 bases and J by 0 bases, with 19 bases between them. The CDR3 coding sequence is TGTGCCATCAGTGCATTAGCCAGTCCTTCCAGCTCCTACGAGCAGTACTTC. Protein: CAISALASPSSSYEQYF.

The V and J genes are TRBV28 and TRBJ2-3, with D possibly being TRBD2 (6 bases). This CDR3 is 15 amino acids long. In germline, CDR1 is MDHEN, CDR2 SYDVKM. Trimming took off 11 bases at V and 3 bases at J, with 21 bases between the two ends. CDR3 amino acids: CAVGKGGIRTDTQYF. CDR3 DNA sequence: TGTGCCGTCGGAAAGGGCGGGATCCGGACAGATACGCAGTATTTT.

The chain is built from TRBV18 and TRBJ1-4; D not certain. Germline CDR1 is KGHSH and CDR2 is LQKENI. The V gene lost 3 bases and the J gene lost 8 bases, with 10 bases spanning the gap. The CDR3 is 13 amino acids. The CDR3 DNA is TGTGCCAGCTCACCTTCGGGGAAGGAAAAACTGTTTTTT. Encoded protein: CASSPSGKEKLFF.

V is TRBV12-3 or TRBV12-4 and J is TRBJ1-2; D possibly corresponds to TRBD1 (6 bases). The V end was cut by 8 bases, the J end by 1 base, with 8 bases between. The CDR3 runs 12 residues. This CDR3 is CASQGRNYGYTF. The CDR3 region has the DNA TGTGCCAGCCAGGGGCGTAACTATGGCTACACCTTC.

The chain employs TRBV7-3 and TRBJ1-1, with 12 bases identical to TRBD1. This CDR3 contains 15 residues. Trimming removed 6 bases from V and 4 bases from J; junction bases left unmatched: 6. CDR1 is SGHTA and CDR2 is FQGTGA in the germline V gene. CDR3 loop: CASSPGQGAFTEAFF. The CDR3 DNA sequence: TGTGCCAGCAGTCCGGGACAGGGGGCTTTCACTGAAGCTTTCTTT.

The chain has TRBV5-1 and TRBJ2-5, with 8 bases identical to TRBD2. The V gene end was trimmed by 5 bases and the J gene end by 6 bases; junction bases not matched to a gene: 9. Per germline, CDR1 SGHRS and CDR2 YFSETQ. The CDR3 spans 14 residues. The CDR3 DNA reads as TGCGCCAGCAGAGACGGGAGGGCCAGCCAGACCCAGTACTTC. Translating gives CASRDGRASQTQYF.

The V call is TRBV7-7, the J call TRBJ1-2; 8 nucleotides align to TRBD1. In germline, CDR1 is SSHAT, CDR2 FNYEAQ (reference sequence). The CDR3 runs to 16 residues. V shed 1 base, J shed 7 bases, and the junction held 11 bases outside the gene matches. The CDR3 DNA follows: TGTGCCAGCAGCTTAGAGGGGTTGACAGGGGATTTTGGCTACACCTTC. Protein product: CASSLEGLTGDFGYTF. The whole variable domain, filled in from reference TRBV7-7 and TRBJ1-2, reads GAGVSQSPRYKVTKRGQDVTLRCDPISSHATLYWYQQALGQGPEFLTYFNYEAQPDKSGLPSDRFSAERPEGSISTLTIQRTEQRDSAMYRCASSLEGLTGDFGYTFGSGTRLTVV.

The gene calls are TRBV29-1 and TRBJ1-2; no clear D. CDR1 is SQVTM and CDR2 is ANQGSEA in the germline V gene. Trimming left V 4 bases short and J 6 bases short, with 15 bases between. The CDR3 is made up of 13 amino acids. The CDR3 bases are TGCAGCGTTGTATCCGTAAGAGGAAATGGCTACACCTTC. It encodes CSVVSVRGNGYTF.

The chain couples TRBV3-1 (or the pseudogene TRBV3-2) to TRBJ2-2; 8 bases align to TRBD1. The CDR3 is made up of 15 amino acids. The ends lost 5 bases at V and 5 bases at J; junction bases unmatched: 7. The germline V gene has CDR1 LGHDT and CDR2 YNNKEL (reference sequence). CDR3 region: CASSWQGASTGELFF. The CDR3 DNA is TGTGCCAGCAGCTGGCAGGGGGCTAGTACCGGGGAGCTGTTTTTT.

The chain couples TRBV5-6 to TRBJ2-1; 11 nucleotides line up with TRBD2. The germline V gene has CDR1 SGHDT and CDR2 YYEEEE. Trimming cost V 2 bases and J 10 bases; bases outside gene matches: 2. CDR3 length equals 13 residues. CDR3 nucleotide sequence: TGTGCCAGCAGCTTTCCTAGCGGGAGGGAGCAGTTCTTC. Amino acids: CASSFPSGREQFF.

The chain couples TRBV3-1 (or the pseudogene TRBV3-2) to TRBJ2-2; 9 nucleotides agree with TRBD1. This CDR3 region has 14 residues. CDR1 and CDR2 (germline): LGHDT, YNNKEL (reference sequence). J gave up 6 bases and V 5 bases, and 4 bases lay outside the gene matches. The DNA for the CDR3 is TGTGCCAGCAGCGGCCGGACAGGGGCCGGGGAGCTGTTTTTT. Encoded protein: CASSGRTGAGELFF.

The chain couples TRBV4-2 to TRBJ2-3; 12 positions match TRBD2. The CDR3 spans 15 residues. With 2 bases clipped from V and 5 bases from J, the junction kept 2 bases outside the gene matches. Germline loops: CDR1 LGHNA, CDR2 YNFKEQ. The CDR3 bases are TGTGCCAGCAGCCAAAGGACTAGCGGGAAAGATACGCAGTATTTT. Protein product: CASSQRTSGKDTQYF.

The chain carries TRBV7-2 and TRBJ2-5; 9 bases fit TRBD2. This CDR3 has 16 residues. Trimming took 2 bases from V and 3 from J; bases not matched to a gene: 7. The germline V gene has CDR1 SGHTA and CDR2 FQGNSA. CDR3: CASSLLPPSGEETQYF. For the CDR3, the DNA is TGTGCCAGCAGCTTACTCCCCCCTAGCGGGGAAGAGACCCAGTACTTC.

This sequence joins TRBV11-2 and TRBJ1-2; TRBD1 agrees at 7 bases. Trimming cost V 7 bases and J 8 bases; bases outside gene matches: 10. The germline CDR1 and CDR2 sequences are SGHAT and FQNNGV. CDR3 length equals 13 residues. The CDR3 DNA sequence: TGTGCCAGCAAGGGGGCGACGGCCAGAGGCTACACCTTC. It encodes CASKGATARGYTF.

V and J are TRBV19 and TRBJ1-5, with 10 bases lining up with TRBD1. The CDR3 consists of 15 residues. Germline values: CDR1 LNHDA, CDR2 SQIVND (reference sequence). With V trimmed by 7 bases and J by 5 bases, 8 bases remained unmatched. This CDR3 reads CASTKRTGGYQPQHF. The CDR3 nucleotides read TGTGCCAGTACCAAACGGACAGGGGGTTATCAGCCCCAGCATTTT. Variable domain in full (rest from reference TRBV19 and TRBJ1-5): DGGITQSPKYLFRKEGQNVTLSCEQNLNHDAMYWYRQDPGQGLRLIYYSQIVNDFQKGDIAEGYSVSREKKESFPLTVTSAQKNPTAFYLCASTKRTGGYQPQHFGDGTRLSIL.

The chain carries TRBV27 and TRBJ2-7, with 7 bases identical to TRBD1. The CDR3 consists of 15 residues. Germline V CDR1 and CDR2: MNHEY, SMNVEV (reference sequence). J lost 8 bases, V lost 4 bases, and 14 bases had no gene match. CDR3 residues: CASSSSRTGGSKQYF. CDR3 sequence (DNA): TGTGCCAGCAGTTCTTCCCGGACAGGAGGTTCAAAGCAGTACTTC.